This T cell receptor beta chain was obtained from a study of blood T cells in healthy people across ages. This CDR3 spans 15 amino acids. The V gene's germline CDR1 is SGHTA and CDR2 FQGNSA. The V gene lost 3 bases and the J gene lost 4 bases, with 12 bases spanning the gap. Regarding this clonotype: Its matching antigen is unknown.

With a J-beta primer mix and a sample-barcoded 5' primer, a second PCR ran about 7 to 12 cycles. Tags on each cDNA molecule came from a template-switch adaptor with 12 random nucleotides. MiXCR, run by TCRdb on the 5' RACE reads, gives a single entry per CDR3 protein. The sample yields about 290,000 distinct CDR3 sequences, around 29% seen once. Overall study findings and caveats: Researchers said unsorted PBMCs prevented a conclusive naive versus antigen-experienced comparison.

The rearrangement joins TRBV7-2 to TRBJ1-4, with D unclear. The sample was blood. This sequence originates from a woman aged 70-85 years in good health. This CDR3 reads CASSLISSYNEKLFF. DNA of the CDR3: TGTGCCAGCAGCTTGATTAGCTCCTATAATGAAAAACTGTTTTTT.